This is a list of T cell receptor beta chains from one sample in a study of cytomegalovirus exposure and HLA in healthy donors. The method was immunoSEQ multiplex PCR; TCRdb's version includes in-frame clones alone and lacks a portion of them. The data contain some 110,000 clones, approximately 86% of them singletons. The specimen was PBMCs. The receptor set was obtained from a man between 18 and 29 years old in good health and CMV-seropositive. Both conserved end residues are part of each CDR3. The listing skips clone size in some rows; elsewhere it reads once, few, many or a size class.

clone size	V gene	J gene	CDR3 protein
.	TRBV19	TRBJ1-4	CASSIGGTNEKLFF
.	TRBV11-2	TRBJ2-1	CASSLGGRGSWQFF
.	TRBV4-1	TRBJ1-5	CASSQDRYRGRFQPQHF
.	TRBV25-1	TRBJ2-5	CASGSTRGWKETQYF
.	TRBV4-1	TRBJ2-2	CASSQPTGRTGELFF
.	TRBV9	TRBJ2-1	CASSRGLESYNEQFF
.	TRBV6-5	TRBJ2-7	CASSYSSRKDEQYF
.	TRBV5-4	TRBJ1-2	CASSQQGIGGYTF
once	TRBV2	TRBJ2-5	CASSDPQGSLETQYF
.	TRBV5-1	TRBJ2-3	CASSPDTWDRITDTQYF
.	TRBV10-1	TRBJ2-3	CASSESRVVLTDTQYF
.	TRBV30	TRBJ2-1	CAWSRSWTGEREQFF
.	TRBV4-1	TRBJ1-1	CASSQGTFELNTEAFF
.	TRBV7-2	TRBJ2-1	CASSLAGGQYNEQFF
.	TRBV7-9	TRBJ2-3	CASSRAPGGQITDTQYF
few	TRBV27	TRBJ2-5	CASSLRGGESGFLGTQYF
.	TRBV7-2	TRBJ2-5	CASSLQPKRGGGETQYF
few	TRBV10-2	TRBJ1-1	CASKSRRNTEAFF
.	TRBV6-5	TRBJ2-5	CATSKQIGKQETQYF
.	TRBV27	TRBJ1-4	CASAIIGGNEKLFF
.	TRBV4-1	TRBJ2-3	CASSQDPPGGTDTQYF
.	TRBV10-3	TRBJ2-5	CAISVGSGWGETQYF
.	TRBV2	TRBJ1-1	CASSAPGDEAFF
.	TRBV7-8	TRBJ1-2	CASSLRVSDRENYGYTF
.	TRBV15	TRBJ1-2	CATGDRARVNYGYTF
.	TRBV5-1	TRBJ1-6	CASSFRRQGDSPLHF
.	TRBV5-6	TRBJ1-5	CASIRGGVSNQPQHF
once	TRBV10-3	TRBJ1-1	CAISEEGGTEAFF
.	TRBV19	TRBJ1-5	CASSPSTQPQHF
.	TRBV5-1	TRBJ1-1	CASSLEGSRGGFTEAFF
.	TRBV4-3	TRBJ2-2	CASSHFRDKAPNTGELFF